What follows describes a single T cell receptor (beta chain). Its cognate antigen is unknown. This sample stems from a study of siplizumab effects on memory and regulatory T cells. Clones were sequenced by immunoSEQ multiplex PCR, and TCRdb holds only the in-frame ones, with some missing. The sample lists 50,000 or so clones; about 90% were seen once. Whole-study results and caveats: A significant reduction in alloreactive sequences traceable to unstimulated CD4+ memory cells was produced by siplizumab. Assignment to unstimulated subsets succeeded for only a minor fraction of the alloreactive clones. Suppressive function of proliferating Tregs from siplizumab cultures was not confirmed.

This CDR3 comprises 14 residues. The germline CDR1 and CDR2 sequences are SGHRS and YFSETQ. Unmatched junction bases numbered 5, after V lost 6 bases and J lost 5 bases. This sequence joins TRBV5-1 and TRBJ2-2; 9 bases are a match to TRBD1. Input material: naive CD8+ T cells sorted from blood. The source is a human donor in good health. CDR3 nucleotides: TGCGCCAGCACGGGACAGGGAGGAACCGGGGAGCTGTTTTTT. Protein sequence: CASTGQGGTGELFF.